What follows are 27 T cell receptor beta chains derived from one specimen sequenced in a study of blood T cell repertoires in COVID-19. Profiling relied on immunoSEQ multiplex PCR, and the TCRdb table lists in-frame clones only, not all of them. This table has approximately 21,000 clones, 79% appearing once. The sequenced sample consisted of peripheral blood. Source of these receptors: an elderly man with acute or convalescent COVID-19.

J is TRBJ2-7 and V is TRBV30; TRBD2 matches at 10 bases. This CDR3 region has 14 residues. CDR1 is GTSNPN, CDR2 SVGIG, per germline (reference sequence). V gave up 1 base and J gave up 5 bases; unmatched junction bases: 5. The CDR3 region is CAWSAGTSVHEQYF. The CDR3, as DNA: TGTGCCTGGAGTGCCGGGACTAGCGTCCACGAGCAGTACTTC.

This chain joins TRBV7-9 and TRBJ1-2, with D possibly being TRBD1 (5 bases). V was shortened by 5 bases and J by 0 bases, with 10 bases between the two germline ends. The CDR3 has 14 residues. Germline CDR1 reads SEHNR; CDR2 reads FQNEAQ (reference sequence). The CDR3 region is CASSKTDANYGYTF. The CDR3 DNA reads as TGTGCCAGCAGCAAGACAGATGCTAACTATGGCTACACCTTC.

The chain uses TRBV5-4 and TRBJ2-1; the match to TRBD1 covers 12 bases. Unmatched junction bases numbered 8, after V lost 4 bases and J lost 6 bases. Germline-derived CDR1 and CDR2 are SGHNT and YYREEE (reference sequence). The length of the CDR3 is 16 residues. DNA of the CDR3: TGTGCCAGCAGCCCGGACCCGGGACAGGGGGCCAATGAGCAGTTCTTC. It is translated as CASSPDPGQGANEQFF.

V and J are TRBV6-2 or TRBV6-3 and TRBJ2-7, with 9 nucleotides matching TRBD1. This CDR3 is built from 15 residues. Trimming removed 0 bases from V and 5 bases from J; junction bases left unmatched: 5. The germline CDR1 and CDR2 sequences are MNHEY and SVGEGT. The CDR3 sequence is CASSYSWDRANEQYF. CDR3 DNA: TGTGCCAGCAGTTACTCTTGGGACAGGGCCAACGAGCAGTACTTC.

The chain recombines TRBV25-1 with TRBJ2-1, with a weak D call TRBD1 (5 bases). V dropped 4 bases and J dropped 3 bases, with 7 bases sitting between them. From germline, CDR1 is MGHDK and CDR2 SYGVNS. CDR3 size: 13 residues. CDR3 amino acids: CASSADNYNEQFF. As DNA, the CDR3 is TGTGCCAGCAGTGCGGACAACTACAATGAGCAGTTCTTC.

The chain carries TRBV5-8 and TRBJ1-3; 8 nucleotides match TRBD1. The CDR3 has 16 amino acids. V lost 0 bases to trimming and J lost 7 bases; unmatched junction nucleotides: 9. Germline values: CDR1 SGHTS, CDR2 YDEGEE. For the CDR3, the DNA is TGTGCCAGCAGCTTGGCCAGGACAGGGTGGAGGAACACCATATATTTT. Residues: CASSLARTGWRNTIYF.

Here the CDR3 reads CASSEDRQGSRNQPQHF. The CDR3 DNA is TGTGCCAGCAGTGAAGATCGTCAGGGGTCCCGTAATCAGCCCCAGCATTTT. J is TRBJ1-5 and V is TRBV6-1, with D possibly TRBD1 on 6 matching bases. This CDR3 is built from 17 residues. The V end was cut by 1 base, the J end by 4 bases, with 17 bases between. The germline gives CDR1 MNHNS, CDR2 SASEGT.

The J gene is TRBJ2-5, the V gene TRBV7-3; 11 bases are shared with TRBD2. The CDR3 covers 16 residues. The ends lost 5 bases at V and 5 bases at J; junction bases unmatched: 10. The V gene's germline CDR1 is SGHTA and CDR2 FQGTGA. The CDR3 sequence: CASSQIAGGPGETQYF. The CDR3 bases are TGTGCCAGCAGCCAGATAGCGGGAGGGCCTGGGGAGACCCAGTACTTC.

This sequence joins TRBV4-1 and TRBJ1-2; 9 bases line up with TRBD1. Germline lookup yields CDR1 MGHRA and CDR2 YSYEKL. The length of the CDR3 is 18 residues. V was clipped by 4 bases and J by 3 bases; unmatched bases: 15. CDR3 amino acids: CASSPRDRDAGLDYGYTF. The CDR3 region has the DNA TGCGCCAGCAGCCCCCGGGACAGGGATGCGGGCCTTGACTATGGCTACACCTTC.

The chain uses TRBV6-5 and TRBJ2-7, with TRBD1 identical over 12 bases. The CDR3 covers 14 residues. In germline, CDR1 is MNHEY, CDR2 SVGAGI. J was trimmed by 5 bases and V by 7 bases; bases with no gene match: 6. The CDR3 DNA sequence: TGTGCCAGCAAACCGGGACAGGGGGCCAACGAGCAGTACTTC. It codes for CASKPGQGANEQYF.

This chain links TRBV4-1 with TRBJ1-1; unclear D gene. V dropped 0 bases and J dropped 0 bases, with 8 bases sitting between them. CDR3 length equals 15 residues. Germline values: CDR1 MGHRA, CDR2 YSYEKL. The CDR3 nucleotides are TGCGCCAGCAGCCAAGAGCGGCAGCTGAACACTGAAGCTTTCTTT. Amino acids: CASSQERQLNTEAFF.

The CDR3 reads CASSQRTSGRTDTQYF. The DNA for the CDR3 is TGTGCCAGCAGCCAGAGGACTAGCGGACGCACAGATACGCAGTATTTT. The gene calls are TRBV14 and TRBJ2-3, with 10 bases that match TRBD2. CDR3 length: 16 residues. With 3 bases clipped from V and 1 base from J, the junction kept 4 bases outside the gene matches. CDR1 and CDR2 (germline): SGHDN, FVKESK.

Of note for this clone: Other DNA sequences from this sample encode an identical CDR3 as well. V and J are TRBV10-3 and TRBJ1-2; possibly TRBD1 for D (6 bases). The CDR3 loop spans 10 amino acids. The germline CDR1 and CDR2 sequences are ENHRY and SYGVKD. Between the trimmed V and J ends, which lost 8 bases and 5 bases, there was a span of 6 bases. CDR3 nucleotide sequence: TGTGCCATCGGACAGTATGGCTACACCTTC. Translating it yields CAIGQYGYTF.

V and J are TRBV4-1 and TRBJ1-3, with 7 bases lining up with TRBD1. With 4 bases clipped from V and 7 bases from J, the junction kept 10 bases outside the gene matches. The CDR3 sequence is 15 residues long. Germline V gene lookup returns CDR1 MGHRA and CDR2 YSYEKL. CDR3 loop: CASSPTQSQGNTIYF. DNA for the CDR3: TGCGCCAGCAGCCCCACCCAATCACAGGGGAACACCATATATTTT.

The gene calls are TRBV12-3 or TRBV12-4 and TRBJ1-1; maybe TRBD1 (6 bases). V lost 6 bases and J 1 base, leaving 9 bases between the germline ends. This CDR3 is 13 amino acids long. CDR3 sequence: CASSLGGNTEAFF. The CDR3 DNA reads as TGTGCCAGCAGCCTAGGGGGGAACACTGAAGCTTTCTTT.

J is TRBJ2-1 and V is TRBV27; 11 bases match TRBD2. CDR3 length equals 19 residues. The J segment lost 0 bases and the V segment lost 3 bases, leaving 10 bases of the junction unmatched. The germline V gene encodes CDR1 MNHEY and CDR2 SMNVEV (reference sequence). The DNA for the CDR3 is TGTGCCAGCAGTTTCTTCGGGACTAGCGGTTGGGGCTCCTACAATGAGCAGTTCTTC. Encoded protein: CASSFFGTSGWGSYNEQFF.

V usage is TRBV6-1 and J usage is TRBJ2-3; unclear D gene. The CDR3 covers 16 residues. Germline V gives CDR1 MNHNS, CDR2 SASEGT. Trimming removed 3 bases at V and 2 bases at J, with 15 bases between. Here the CDR3 DNA reads TGTGCCAGCAGTGATAGAGGCGTGACTTCCACAGATACGCAGTATTTT. It yields the protein CASSDRGVTSTDTQYF.

The chain couples TRBV27 to TRBJ1-6, with 7 bases fitting TRBD1. The germline V gene encodes CDR1 MNHEY and CDR2 SMNVEV (reference sequence). The junction had 6 bases not matched to a gene; V was cut back by 6 bases and J by 7 bases. This CDR3 comprises 14 residues. In nucleotides, the CDR3 is TGTGCCAGCAGGCTACAGGGGTACAATTCACCCCTCCACTTT. This encodes CASRLQGYNSPLHF.

The chain links TRBV10-2 to TRBJ1-1; 7 bases are a match to TRBD1. Trimming removed 4 bases from V and 2 bases from J; junction bases left unmatched: 7. CDR3 size: 15 residues. Germline-derived CDR1 and CDR2 are WSHSY and SAAADI. CDR3 sequence (DNA): TGCGCCAGCAGTGGAACAGGGGTTTTTAACACTGAAGCTTTCTTT. Protein product: CASSGTGVFNTEAFF.

This chain links TRBV6-4 with TRBJ2-7; 7 bases agree with TRBD1. Per the germline V gene, CDR1 is MRHNA and CDR2 is SNTAGT. V was pared by 7 bases and J by 4 bases, with 19 bases of the junction left unmatched. The CDR3 extends over 17 amino acids. In nucleotides, the CDR3 is TGTGCCAGCATCGGTTTGGAGAAAGACAGGGTCCGATACGAGCAGTACGTC. This encodes CASIGLEKDRVRYEQYV.

The chain links TRBV7-9 to TRBJ1-5, with D unclear. V lost 4 bases and J lost 2, with 21 bases in between. CDR3 length: 18 amino acids. Germline CDR1 reads SEHNR; CDR2 reads FQNEAQ (reference sequence). CDR3 region: CASSSPVLPGVGNQPQHF. The CDR3 DNA sequence: TGTGCCAGCAGCTCCCCCGTACTGCCGGGAGTGGGCAATCAGCCCCAGCATTTT.

This sequence joins TRBV30 and TRBJ1-2; possibly TRBD1 for D (5 bases). The germline V gene has CDR1 GTSNPN and CDR2 SVGIG (reference sequence). The CDR3 contains 13 residues. Trimming removed 3 bases at V and 2 bases at J, with 10 bases between. CDR3 bases: TGTGCCTGGAGGACAGACTTCAACTATGGCTACACCTTC. Protein sequence: CAWRTDFNYGYTF.

The chain uses TRBV18 and TRBJ2-7; 7 bases align to TRBD2. This CDR3 region has 14 residues. Trimming at V came to 4 bases and at J to 6 bases, leaving 9 bases not matched to a gene. Germline CDR1 is KGHSH and CDR2 is LQKENI. Written as DNA, the CDR3 is TGTGCCAGCTCACGCTCTACGGGAGGTGCCGAGCAGTACGTC. It encodes CASSRSTGGAEQYV.

In DNA, the CDR3 is TGTGCCCATCAAGCGGGAGAGACCACAGATACGCAGTATTTT. It yields the protein CAHQAGETTDTQYF. V is TRBV6-5 and J is TRBJ2-3; the match to TRBD2 covers 8 bases. J was trimmed by 2 bases and V by 11 bases; bases with no gene match: 9. CDR1 and CDR2 from the germline V gene are MNHEY and SVGAGI. This CDR3 contains 14 residues.

The V and J genes are TRBV4-3 and TRBJ2-3, with 10 bases aligning to TRBD1. Trimming cost V 7 bases and J 0 bases; bases outside gene matches: 10. CDR3 length equals 17 residues. Germline loops: CDR1 LGHNA, CDR2 YSLEER. The CDR3 DNA follows: TGCGCCAGCATCAAAGATCTGGGACAGGGGAGCACAGATACGCAGTATTTT. This translates into CASIKDLGQGSTDTQYF.

The sample holds a few counts of this clone. The rearrangement uses TRBV3-1 (or the pseudogene TRBV3-2) and TRBJ2-1; 9 bases agree with TRBD2. Germline V gives CDR1 LGHDT, CDR2 YNNKEL (reference sequence). This CDR3 spans 19 amino acids. V shed 0 bases and J 2 bases; nucleotides not matched to a gene: 11. The CDR3 coding sequence is TGTGCCAGCAGCCAAGATCTAGGAGGCGGGAGGGGAACCTACAATGAGCAGTTCTTC. It is translated as CASSQDLGGGRGTYNEQFF.

This clone appeared a single time. V is TRBV25-1 and J is TRBJ1-2; TRBD1 matches 7 bases. The CDR3 has 15 residues. Germline lookup yields CDR1 MGHDK and CDR2 SYGVNS. V dropped 4 bases and J dropped 4; count of bases not matched to a gene: 9. The CDR3: CASSVLTGTVYGYTF. In DNA, the CDR3 is TGTGCCAGCAGTGTTTTGACAGGGACAGTCTATGGCTACACCTTC.